The subject of this entry is one T cell receptor (beta chain). The antigen is unknown. This sample was taken from a study of cytomegalovirus exposure and HLA in healthy donors. For the study at large: In an early release, HLA-typed donors contributed tens of millions of unique TCR sequences.

Findings and limits, study-wide: Reportedly, fewer N-insertions than the approximately 690-donor mean appeared in an Asian-associated ancestry cluster in a later analysis. The authors later found HLA-associated TCR beta chains more clonally expanded than equally common others. There were 150 to 200 TCR beta chains listed as cytomegalovirus-associated.

13 Jbeta primers and 60 Vbeta primers were used for the PCR. Measured with immunoSEQ multiplex PCR; TCRdb has only the in-frame clones, and not every one. The sample has 140,000 to 150,000 clones, around 80% seen once. Trimming took off 1 base at V and 4 bases at J, with 10 bases between the two ends. CDR1 and CDR2 (germline): SGHVS, FQNEAQ. This CDR3 has 15 amino acids. This receptor was identified in a female donor in good health and CMV-seronegative. The chain couples TRBV7-8 to TRBJ1-4; D is uncertain. Sequencing was carried out using PBMCs. This chain's CDR3 is CASSLERGINEKLFF. CDR3 nucleotide sequence: TGTGCCAGCAGCTTAGAACGAGGGATTAATGAAAAACTGTTTTTT.